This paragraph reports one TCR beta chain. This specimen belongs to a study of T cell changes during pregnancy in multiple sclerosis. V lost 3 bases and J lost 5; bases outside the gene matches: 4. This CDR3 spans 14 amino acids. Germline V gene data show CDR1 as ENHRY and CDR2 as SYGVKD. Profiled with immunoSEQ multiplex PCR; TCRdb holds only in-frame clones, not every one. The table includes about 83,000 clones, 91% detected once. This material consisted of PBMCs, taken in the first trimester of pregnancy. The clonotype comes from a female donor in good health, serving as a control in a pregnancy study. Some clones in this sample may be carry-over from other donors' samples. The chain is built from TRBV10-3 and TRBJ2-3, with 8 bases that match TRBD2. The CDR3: CAISDGGARDTQYF. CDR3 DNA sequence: TGTGCCATCAGTGACGGGGGGGCCAGAGATACGCAGTATTTT.